Listed here are 25 T cell receptor beta chains from one sample, sequenced in a study of control samples from healthy donors and cancer patients. Libraries were prepared by immunoSEQ multiplex PCR; TCRdb keeps only in-frame clonotypes and omits some of them. The top ten hold approximately 1.4% of the sample, which has 150,000 to 200,000 clones, about nine tenths seen once. Sequencing was done on a sample of blood. These receptors all stem from a woman in her 30s in good health.

This chain connects TRBV15 to TRBJ1-6, with a possible D match to TRBD1 (6 bases). Germline loops: CDR1 LNHNV, CDR2 YYDKDF (reference sequence). The CDR3 totals 13 residues. Trimming stripped 3 bases from V and 7 bases from J, with 7 bases between. CDR3 DNA: TGTGCCACCAGCAGGCAGGGGAATTCACCCCTCCACTTT. It specifies CATSRQGNSPLHF.

On this clone itself: In the same sample, other DNA sequences code for this CDR3. The chain combines TRBV11-3 with TRBJ2-7; D ambiguous. CDR3 size: 11 residues. Germline lookup yields CDR1 SGHNT and CDR2 YENEEA. V was clipped by 4 bases and J by 3 bases, with 4 bases between them. CDR3 protein: CASSWGYEQYF. The CDR3 DNA is TGTGCCAGCAGCTGGGGCTACGAGCAGTACTTC.

A note on this clone: This sample includes further DNA sequences coding for the same CDR3. CDR3 sequence (DNA): TGTGCCAGCAGCAGGGGAGTCTATGGCTACACCTTC. This gives the protein CASSRGVYGYTF. The chain joins TRBV28 to TRBJ1-2; D might be TRBD1 (6 bases). Germline V lookup: CDR1 MDHEN, CDR2 SYDVKM. Trimming removed 6 bases from V and 4 bases from J, with 9 bases in between. The CDR3 sequence is 12 residues long.

The chain uses TRBV3-1 (or the pseudogene TRBV3-2) and TRBJ2-5, with 15 bases matching TRBD2. Unmatched junction bases numbered 5, after V lost 4 bases and J lost 5 bases. There are 16 residues in the CDR3. Germline loops: CDR1 LGHDT, CDR2 YNNKEL (reference sequence). Written as DNA, the CDR3 is TGTGCCAGCAGCCCCGGACTAGCGGGGGGGTTGGAGACCCAGTACTTC. Translated, it gives CASSPGLAGGLETQYF.

V gene TRBV10-3 combines with J gene TRBJ2-5, with TRBD2 matching over 15 bases. The CDR3 loop spans 16 amino acids. Germline V gives CDR1 ENHRY, CDR2 SYGVKD. Trimming cost V 0 bases and J 4 bases; bases outside gene matches: 0. The chain's CDR3 is CAISESGLAGGETQYF. The CDR3 nucleotides read TGTGCCATCAGTGAGTCGGGACTAGCGGGGGGAGAGACCCAGTACTTC.

The rearrangement links TRBV6-4 to TRBJ2-3, with 11 bases matching TRBD2. The CDR3 is made up of 16 amino acids. Germline lookup yields CDR1 MRHNA and CDR2 SNTAGT. Trimming took 2 bases from V and 2 from J; bases not matched to a gene: 3. The CDR3 DNA reads as TGTGCCAGCAGTGACGGACTAGCGGGTGACACAGATACGCAGTATTTT. It specifies CASSDGLAGDTDTQYF.

The chain is built from TRBV24-1 and TRBJ2-3; D remains unclear. Germline V gene data show CDR1 as KGHDR and CDR2 as SFDVKD. The CDR3 runs to 14 residues. The ends were cut back, 4 bases at V and 0 bases at J, with 7 bases in the middle. The CDR3 sequence: CATSDPLSTDTQYF. The CDR3 nucleotides read TGTGCCACCAGTGACCCACTAAGCACAGATACGCAGTATTTT.

This sequence joins TRBV6-5 and TRBJ2-7; 15 nucleotides align to TRBD2. Looked up from germline, CDR1 is MNHEY and CDR2 is SVGAGI. CDR3 size: 16 residues. V lost 4 bases to trimming and J lost 6 bases; unmatched junction nucleotides: 7. CDR3 amino acids: CASSSGTSGRSREQYF. CDR3 nucleotide sequence: TGTGCCAGCAGTTCCGGGACTAGCGGGAGGAGTCGCGAGCAGTACTTC.

This clone appeared once. The V call is TRBV4-1, the J call TRBJ1-5; the D gene is possibly TRBD1 (6 bases). Trimming left V 2 bases short and J 2 bases short, with 10 bases between. Germline V lookup: CDR1 MGHRA, CDR2 YSYEKL. The CDR3 sequence is 15 residues long. CDR3 amino acids: CASSQTGLGNQPQHF. CDR3 DNA: TGCGCCAGCAGCCAAACAGGGTTGGGCAATCAGCCCCAGCATTTT.

The V gene is TRBV6-4, the J gene TRBJ2-2; 9 nucleotides agree with TRBD2. Germline CDR1 is MRHNA and CDR2 is SNTAGT. The CDR3 covers 15 residues. The junction had 0 bases not matched to a gene; V was cut back by 3 bases and J by 1 base. Here the CDR3 DNA reads TGTGCCAGCAGTGAACTAGCGGGGAACACCGGGGAGCTGTTTTTT. It specifies CASSELAGNTGELFF.

V gene TRBV5-1 combines with J gene TRBJ2-3, with 10 bases aligning to TRBD2. V lost 5 bases and J lost 5; bases outside the gene matches: 8. This CDR3 contains 15 residues. Germline lookup yields CDR1 SGHRS and CDR2 YFSETQ. The CDR3 spells CASRKSGGAGDTQYF. CDR3 DNA: TGCGCCAGCAGGAAGAGCGGGGGGGCCGGAGATACGCAGTATTTT.

This clone was picked up one time. The gene calls are TRBV19 and TRBJ1-2; D gene unclear. CDR3 length equals 12 residues. With 3 bases removed from V and 4 bases from J, the gap between germline ends came to 6 bases. Germline loops: CDR1 LNHDA, CDR2 SQIVND (reference sequence). DNA of the CDR3: TGTGCCAGTAGTATCGACCCCTATGGCTACACCTTC. Translating gives CASSIDPYGYTF.

The V and J genes are TRBV5-1 and TRBJ2-5, with a possible D match to TRBD2 (5 bases). CDR3 size: 13 residues. Trimming took off 4 bases at V and 1 base at J, with 8 bases between the two ends. Germline V lookup: CDR1 SGHRS, CDR2 YFSETQ. Here the CDR3 reads CASSTGVQETQYF. The CDR3 DNA is TGCGCCAGCAGCACCGGGGTCCAAGAGACCCAGTACTTC. Filled out from reference TRBV5-1 and TRBJ2-5, the complete variable domain reads KAGVTQTPRYLIKTRGQQVTLSCSPISGHRSVSWYQQTPGQGLQFLFEYFSETQRNKGNFPGRFSGRQFSNSRSEMNVSTLELGDSALYLCASSTGVQETQYFGPGTRLLVL.

The chain joins TRBV6-5 to TRBJ2-1; 15 nucleotides agree with TRBD2. The CDR3 totals 15 residues. V shed 2 bases, J shed 10 bases, and the junction held 3 bases outside the gene matches. Germline loops: CDR1 MNHEY, CDR2 SVGAGI. This CDR3 reads CASSYRTSGRAEQFF. In DNA, the CDR3 is TGTGCCAGCAGTTACCGGACTAGCGGGAGGGCCGAGCAGTTCTTC.

The genes are TRBV6-2 or TRBV6-3 and TRBJ1-6, with D maybe TRBD1 (5 bases). This CDR3 is 11 amino acids long. Trimming stripped 0 bases from V and 19 bases from J, with 10 bases between. Germline V gene sequence: CDR1 MNHEY, CDR2 SVGEGT. The CDR3 DNA follows: TGTGCCAGCAGTTACTCAGGGGATCTACACTTT. It specifies CASSYSGDLHF.

The rearrangement uses TRBV14 and TRBJ2-2, with 7 bases that match TRBD2. From germline, CDR1 is SGHDN and CDR2 FVKESK. V was pared by 0 bases and J by 5 bases, with 6 bases of the junction left unmatched. The CDR3 totals 16 residues. The CDR3 nucleotides read TGTGCCAGCAGCCAAGATCTGGGGGGGTATACCGGGGAGCTGTTTTTT. It translates to CASSQDLGGYTGELFF.

This clone has just one count. The chain employs TRBV6-6 and TRBJ1-4; D remains ambiguous. Trimming shortened V by 2 bases and J by 2 bases, and 6 bases separated the two germline ends. Per the germline V gene, CDR1 is MNHNY and CDR2 is SVGAGI (reference sequence). The CDR3 is 14 residues long. The chain's CDR3 is CASSYRSTNEKLFF. The CDR3 nucleotides read TGTGCCAGCAGTTACCGGAGCACTAATGAAAAACTGTTTTTT.

This rearrangement joins TRBV19 to TRBJ2-1; a weak D match, TRBD2 (6 bases). Germline V lookup: CDR1 LNHDA, CDR2 SQIVND (reference sequence). This CDR3 comprises 15 residues. Trimming took off 2 bases at V and 4 bases at J, with 12 bases between the two ends. CDR3 sequence (DNA): TGTGCCAGTAGTATACTGTGGGGGGATTACAATGAGCAGTTCTTC. Its protein product is CASSILWGDYNEQFF.

V gene TRBV28 combines with J gene TRBJ1-5; TRBD1 matches at 8 bases. Germline values: CDR1 MDHEN, CDR2 SYDVKM. V lost 5 bases, J lost 6 bases, and 6 bases stayed unmatched. This CDR3 comprises 14 residues. CDR3 bases: TGTGCCAGCAGTCCCCACAGGGGGGGTCAGCCCCAGCATTTT. Translation gives CASSPHRGGQPQHF.

The V gene is TRBV7-9, the J gene TRBJ1-1; TRBD1 matches at 8 bases. CDR1 is SEHNR, CDR2 FQNEAQ, per germline (reference sequence). The ends lost 5 bases at V and 5 bases at J; junction bases unmatched: 4. The CDR3 loop spans 13 amino acids. The CDR3 DNA sequence: TGTGCCAGCAGCGACAGGGGTAGAACTGAAGCTTTCTTT. This codes for CASSDRGRTEAFF.

This rearrangement joins TRBV18 to TRBJ1-4; the D gene is possibly TRBD1 (5 bases). V lost 4 bases to trimming and J lost 8 bases, with 5 bases between them. The CDR3 consists of 11 residues. Germline V CDR1 and CDR2: KGHSH, LQKENI. CDR3 in DNA: TGTGCCAGCTCACGGGGGGAAAAACTGTTTTTT. It codes for CASSRGEKLFF.

This chain connects TRBV15 to TRBJ2-1; 12 positions match TRBD2. V was pared by 1 base and J by 5 bases, with 3 bases of the junction left unmatched. From germline, CDR1 is LNHNV and CDR2 YYDKDF (reference sequence). The CDR3 has 16 amino acids. The CDR3 loop is CATSRGSSGGDNEQFF. The CDR3 DNA follows: TGTGCCACCAGCAGAGGGTCTAGCGGGGGGGACAATGAGCAGTTCTTC.

The chain uses TRBV6-4 and TRBJ2-2; D may be TRBD1 or TRBD2 (5 bases each). The CDR3 length is 14 residues. CDR1 MRHNA and CDR2 SNTAGT come from the germline V gene. V was clipped by 4 bases and J by 3 bases, with 9 bases between them. CDR3 region: CASSAGTHTGELFF. Here the CDR3 DNA reads TGTGCCAGCAGTGCCGGGACGCACACCGGGGAGCTGTTTTTT.

This clone was seen a single time. The chain recombines TRBV7-9 with TRBJ2-3; D is unresolved. The CDR3 consists of 13 residues. The germline gives CDR1 SEHNR, CDR2 FQNEAQ (reference sequence). V lost 4 bases, J lost 2 bases, and 7 bases lay in between. CDR3 sequence: CASSSRATDTQYF. The CDR3, as DNA: TGTGCCAGCAGCTCTAGGGCCACAGATACGCAGTATTTT.

The V and J genes are TRBV4-3 and TRBJ1-5, with 7 nucleotides matching TRBD1. This CDR3 is 15 amino acids long. The V gene end was trimmed by 0 bases and the J gene end by 7 bases; junction bases not matched to a gene: 6. Germline V gene lookup returns CDR1 LGHNA and CDR2 YSLEER. The CDR3 nucleotides are TGCGCCAGCAGCCAAGATTTCCAGGGGGGGCAGCCCCAGCATTTT. Amino acids: CASSQDFQGGQPQHF.